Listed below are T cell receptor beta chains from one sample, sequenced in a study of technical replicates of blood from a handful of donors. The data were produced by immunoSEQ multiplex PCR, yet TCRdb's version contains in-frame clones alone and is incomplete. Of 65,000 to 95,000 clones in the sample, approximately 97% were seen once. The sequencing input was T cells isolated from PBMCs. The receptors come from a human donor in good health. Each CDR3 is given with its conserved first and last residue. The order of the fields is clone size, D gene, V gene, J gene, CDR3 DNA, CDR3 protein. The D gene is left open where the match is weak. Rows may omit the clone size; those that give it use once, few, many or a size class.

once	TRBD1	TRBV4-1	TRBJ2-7	TGCGCCAGCAGCCTCATCCACGGGGGACAGGGTACCTACGAGCAGTACTTC	CASSLIHGGQGTYEQYF
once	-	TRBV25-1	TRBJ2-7	TGTGCCAGCAGTGAAAGGTACAGCTCCAGGGGAAACTACGAGCAGTACTTC	CASSERYSSRGNYEQYF
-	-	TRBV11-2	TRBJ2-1	TGTGCCAGCAGCACACAGGGCAATGAGCAGTTCTTC	CASSTQGNEQFF
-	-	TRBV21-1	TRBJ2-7	TGTGCCAGCAGCAAACCCGGGAGCCACGAGCAGTACTTC	CASSKPGSHEQYF
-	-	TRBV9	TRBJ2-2	TGTGCCAGCAGCGTAGGGCGGGACGCAAACACCGGGGAGCTGTTTTTT	CASSVGRDANTGELFF
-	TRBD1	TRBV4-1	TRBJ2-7	TGCGCCAGCAGCCAACCAGTAACCGGGACAGGGTCTCACGAGCAGTACTTC	CASSQPVTGTGSHEQYF
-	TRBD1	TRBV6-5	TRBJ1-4	TGTGCCAGCTCGGGACAGGGGGGGGTTAATGAAAAACTGTTTTTT	CASSGQGGVNEKLFF
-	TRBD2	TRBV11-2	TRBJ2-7	TGTGCCAGCAGCTCGGGACTAGTTGGCTACGAGCAGTACTTC	CASSSGLVGYEQYF
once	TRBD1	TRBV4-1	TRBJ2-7	TGCGCCAGCAGCGCTATCGGCCGGACAGGGGGCGCGTACGAGCAGTACTTC	CASSAIGRTGGAYEQYF
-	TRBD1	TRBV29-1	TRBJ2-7	TGCAGCGTTGACTTAGGACAGGGTAGCGAGCAGTACTTC	CSVDLGQGSEQYF
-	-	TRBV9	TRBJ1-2	TGTGCCAGCAGCGTAGGCCCCTCCGGGACGGGGGACTATGGCTACACCTTC	CASSVGPSGTGDYGYTF
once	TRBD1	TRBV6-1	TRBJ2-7	TGTGCCAGCAGTGGACCGGGACAGGGGGCGGAACGGCCCTACGAGCAGTACTTC	CASSGPGQGAERPYEQYF
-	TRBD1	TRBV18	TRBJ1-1	TGTGCCAGCTCAGGACAGGAGAACACTGAAGCTTTCTTT	CASSGQENTEAFF
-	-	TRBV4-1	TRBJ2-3	TGCGCCAGCAGCCAAGTGATCGGGAGAGTCACAGATACGCAGTATTTT	CASSQVIGRVTDTQYF
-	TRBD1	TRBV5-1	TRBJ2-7	TGCGCCAGCAGCTTGGGGACAGGATACGAGCAGTACTTC	CASSLGTGYEQYF
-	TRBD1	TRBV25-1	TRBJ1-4	TGTGCCAGCAGAAGACAGGGGCGGAGGTGGGAAAAACTGTTTTTT	CASRRQGRRWEKLFF
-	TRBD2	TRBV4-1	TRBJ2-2	TGCGCCAGCAGCCAATTACTAGCGGGAGACCACACCGGGGAGCTGTTTTTT	CASSQLLAGDHTGELFF
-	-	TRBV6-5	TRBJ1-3	TGTGCCAGCAGCCGGACTTCCTCAGGAAACACCATATATTTT	CASSRTSSGNTIYF
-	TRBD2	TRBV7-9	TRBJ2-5	TGTGCCAGCAGCTCCCCTCCTGGTAGCGGGAAGATGGATGAGACCCAGTACTTC	CASSSPPGSGKMDETQYF
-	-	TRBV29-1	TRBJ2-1	TGCAGCGTTGGCACGGGAGATTACAATGAGCAGTTCTTC	CSVGTGDYNEQFF
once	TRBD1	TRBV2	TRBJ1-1	TGTGCCAGCAGTGAAGTACAGGGGGCGCGAAGGTTCACTGAAGCTTTCTTT	CASSEVQGARRFTEAFF
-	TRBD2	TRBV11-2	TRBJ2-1	TGTGCCAGCAGCCCGTTTATTGGCGGGAGTTCTGAGCAGTTCTTC	CASSPFIGGSSEQFF
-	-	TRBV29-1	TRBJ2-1	TGCAGCGTTCAAGGAGGAATCTACAATGAGCAGTTCTTC	CSVQGGIYNEQFF
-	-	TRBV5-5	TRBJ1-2	TGTGCCAGCAGTTATACCGACAGGCCACTTAATGGCTACACCTTC	CASSYTDRPLNGYTF
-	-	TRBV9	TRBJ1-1	TGTGCCAGCAGCGTAGTCTCGACAGCTGAAGCTTTCTTT	CASSVVSTAEAFF
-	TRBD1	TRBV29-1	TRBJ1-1	TGCAGCGTTGTCGGGACAGGGGGCACTGAAGCTTTCTTT	CSVVGTGGTEAFF
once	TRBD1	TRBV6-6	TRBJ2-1	TGTGCCAGCGCATACTCGCTACAGGGGACCGATGAGCAGTTCTTC	CASAYSLQGTDEQFF
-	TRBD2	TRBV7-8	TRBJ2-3	TGTGCCAGCAGCTTAGCCCCGGGAGGGGGGACAGATACGCAGTATTTT	CASSLAPGGGTDTQYF
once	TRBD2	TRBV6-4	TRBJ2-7	TGTGCCAGCAGTGACCAGCGGGGTACCGAGCAGTACTTC	CASSDQRGTEQYF
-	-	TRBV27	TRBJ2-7	TGTGCCAGCAGTTCTACTCCCCACGAGCAGTACTTC	CASSSTPHEQYF
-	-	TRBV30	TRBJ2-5	TGTGCCCAACGGGGGTTCCAAGAGACCCAGTACTTC	CAQRGFQETQYF
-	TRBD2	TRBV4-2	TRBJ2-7	TGTGCCAGCGGGGAGCGGGAGGGATCCTACGAGCAGTACTTC	CASGEREGSYEQYF
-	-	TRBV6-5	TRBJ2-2	TGTGCCAGCAGTTACGGCCCTCAAACCGGGGAGCTGTTTTTT	CASSYGPQTGELFF
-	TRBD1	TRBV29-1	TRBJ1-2	TGCAGCGTTGACGGGCAGGGGGCCTATGGCTACACCTTC	CSVDGQGAYGYTF
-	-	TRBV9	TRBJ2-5	TGTGCCAGCAGCGTGAGTCACGGGGTGTCACAAGAGACCCAGTACTTC	CASSVSHGVSQETQYF
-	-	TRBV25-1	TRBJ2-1	TGTGCCAGCAGTCAAAGAGACAATGAGCAGTTCTTC	CASSQRDNEQFF
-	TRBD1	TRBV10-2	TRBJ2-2	TGCGCCAGCAGCGGACAGGGGGGAGCCGGGGAGCTGTTTTTT	CASSGQGGAGELFF
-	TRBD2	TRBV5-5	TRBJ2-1	TGTGCCAGCAGCTTAAGCGGGAGCTCCTACAATGAGCAGTTCTTC	CASSLSGSSYNEQFF
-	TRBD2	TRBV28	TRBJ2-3	TGTGCCAGCAGTTTAGGACTAGCGGGAGGGAATACGCAGTATTTT	CASSLGLAGGNTQYF
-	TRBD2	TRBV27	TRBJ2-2	TGTGCCAGCAGTTTATCCCCCCCGGGACTAGCGGGAGGGCCCGGCACCGGGGAGCTGTTTTTT	CASSLSPPGLAGGPGTGELFF
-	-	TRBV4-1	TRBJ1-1	TGCGCCAGCAGCCAAGATCAGCCAGGCAACACTGAAGCTTTCTTT	CASSQDQPGNTEAFF
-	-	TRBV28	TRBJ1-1	TGTGCCAGCAGTTTGGGGCAGGACAACACTGAAGCTTTCTTT	CASSLGQDNTEAFF
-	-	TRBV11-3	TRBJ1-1	TGTGCCAGCAGCCTGTCACAGCAGAACACTGAAGCTTTCTTT	CASSLSQQNTEAFF
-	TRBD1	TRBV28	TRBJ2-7	TGTGCCAGCAGCATCGTCCAGGGGGACCACGAGCAGTACTTC	CASSIVQGDHEQYF
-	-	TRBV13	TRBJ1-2	TGTGCCAGCAGCTTAAACAGGGTCGGGTATGGCTACACCTTC	CASSLNRVGYGYTF
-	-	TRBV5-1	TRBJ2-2	TGCGCCAGCAGCCCGGACAGACCCACCGGGGAGCTGTTTTTT	CASSPDRPTGELFF
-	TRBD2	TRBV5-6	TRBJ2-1	TGTGCCAGCAGCCAGCGTCCCAGACTAGCGGGAGATGGGCACAATGAGCAGTTCTTC	CASSQRPRLAGDGHNEQFF
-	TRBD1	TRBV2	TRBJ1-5	TGTGCCAGCAATGGACAGGGGGGGAGCCATCAGCCCCAGCATTTT	CASNGQGGSHQPQHF
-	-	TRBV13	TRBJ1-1	TGTGCCAGCAGCTTAGGAGGGGACACTGAAGCTTTCTTT	CASSLGGDTEAFF
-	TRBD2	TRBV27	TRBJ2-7	TGTGCCAGCAGACCACTAGCGGGAGGGCACTACGAGCAGTACTTC	CASRPLAGGHYEQYF
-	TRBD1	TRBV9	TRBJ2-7	TGTGCCAGCAGCGGAGAGGACAGGGGAAAGGTCGAGCAGTACTTC	CASSGEDRGKVEQYF
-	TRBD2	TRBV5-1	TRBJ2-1	TGCGCCAGCAGCTTGGAGGTTAGCGGGAGTGTCAATGAGCAGTTCTTC	CASSLEVSGSVNEQFF
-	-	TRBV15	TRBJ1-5	TGTGCCACCAGCAGAGATGGGGCATGGCACCAGCCCCAGCATTTT	CATSRDGAWHQPQHF
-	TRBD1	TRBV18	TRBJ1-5	TGTGCCAGCAAATGGGGTCAGGGGGCCAATCAGCCCCAGCATTTT	CASKWGQGANQPQHF
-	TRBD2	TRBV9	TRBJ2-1	TGTGCCAGCAGCGTAGGGGCTAGCGGGGGACACAATGAGCAGTTCTTC	CASSVGASGGHNEQFF